The clone carrying this TCR beta chain was found a few times. The sample is drawn from a study of T-cell memory formation after mild COVID-19. TCRdb reprocessed the 5' RACE reads with MiXCR, giving one entry per CDR3 protein. The sample consists of approximately 260,000 distinct CDR3 sequences, about 20% of them appearing once. V was trimmed by 5 bases and J by 5 bases, leaving 13 bases between them. This CDR3 comprises 14 residues. The germline CDR1 and CDR2 sequences are LNHDA and SQIVND (reference sequence). This sequence was found in a man aged 18-30 years who had mild COVID-19 (a few samples of this study predate the infection). Cell type and time point are not known. The rearrangement uses TRBV19 and TRBJ1-5; possibly TRBD1 for D (5 bases). Sequenced material: PBMCs or a T cell subset sorted from them (not recorded which). CDR3 sequence (DNA): TGTGCCAGTAGTCCCAGGGCGACCTATCAGCCCCAGCATTTT. Translation: CASSPRATYQPQHF.